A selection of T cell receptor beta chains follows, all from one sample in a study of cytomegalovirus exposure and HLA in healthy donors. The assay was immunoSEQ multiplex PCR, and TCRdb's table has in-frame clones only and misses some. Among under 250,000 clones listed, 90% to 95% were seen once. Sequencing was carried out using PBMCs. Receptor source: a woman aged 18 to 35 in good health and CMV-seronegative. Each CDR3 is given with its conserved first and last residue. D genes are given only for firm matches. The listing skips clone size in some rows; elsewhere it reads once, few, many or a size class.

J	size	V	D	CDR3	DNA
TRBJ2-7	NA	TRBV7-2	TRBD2	CASSLSGGGYEQYF	TGTGCCAGCAGCTTATCGGGAGGGGGGTACGAGCAGTACTTC
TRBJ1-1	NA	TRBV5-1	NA	CASSLGHWNTEAFF	TGCGCCAGCAGCTTGGGACACTGGAACACTGAAGCTTTCTTT
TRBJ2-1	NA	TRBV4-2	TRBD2	CASSQEGLAVSNEQFF	TGTGCCAGCAGCCAAGAGGGACTAGCGGTATCCAATGAGCAGTTCTTC
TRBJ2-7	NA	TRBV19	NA	CASKSGQGTYEQYF	TGTGCCAGTAAGTCGGGGCAGGGGACCTACGAGCAGTACTTC
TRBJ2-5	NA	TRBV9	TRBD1	CASSGQGAIGETQYF	TGTGCCAGCAGCGGCCAGGGGGCAATAGGGGAGACCCAGTACTTC
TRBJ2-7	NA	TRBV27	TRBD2	CASRDWGTSGSYEQYF	TGTGCCAGCAGGGATTGGGGGACTAGCGGCTCCTACGAGCAGTACTTC
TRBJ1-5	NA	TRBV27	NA	CASSPRGGLSNQPQHF	TGTGCCAGCAGTCCTCGGGGAGGACTTAGCAATCAGCCCCAGCATTTT
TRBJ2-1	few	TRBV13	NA	CASSQPGHRGNEQFF	TGTGCCAGCAGCCAACCGGGACATCGCGGGAATGAGCAGTTCTTC
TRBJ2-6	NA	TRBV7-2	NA	CASSFWGQGTSGANVLTF	TGTGCCAGCAGCTTTTGGGGACAAGGTACCTCTGGGGCCAACGTCCTGACTTTC
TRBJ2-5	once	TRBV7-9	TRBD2	CASSPSGRMETQYF	TGTGCCAGCAGCCCCAGCGGGAGGATGGAGACCCAGTACTTC
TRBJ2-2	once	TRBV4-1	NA	CASSQVTPSGELFF	TGCGCCAGCAGCCAAGTAACTCCCTCCGGGGAGCTGTTTTTT
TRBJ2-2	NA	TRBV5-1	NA	CASSLNAEAGTGELFF	TGCGCCAGCAGCTTAAATGCCGAGGCGGGCACCGGGGAGCTGTTTTTT
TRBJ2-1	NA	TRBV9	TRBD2	CASSPIAGTSVYNEQFF	TGTGCCAGCAGCCCCATCGCCGGGACTAGCGTATACAATGAGCAGTTCTTC
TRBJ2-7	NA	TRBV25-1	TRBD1	CAGVRQGLTYEQYF	TGTGCCGGGGTGCGACAGGGTCTTACCTACGAGCAGTACTTC
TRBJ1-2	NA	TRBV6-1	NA	CASTRDGDYGYTF	TGTGCCAGCACTCGAGACGGGGACTATGGCTACACCTTC
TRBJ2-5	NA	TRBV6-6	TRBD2	CASSYSMGLAGETQYF	TGTGCCAGCAGTTACTCGATGGGGCTAGCGGGAGAGACCCAGTACTTC
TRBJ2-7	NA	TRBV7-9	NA	CASSLRQPYEQYF	TGTGCCAGCAGCTTGCGACAGCCTTACGAGCAGTACTTC
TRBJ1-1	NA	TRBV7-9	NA	CASSFAGGLNTEAFF	TGTGCCAGCAGCTTTGCGGGGGGGCTAAACACTGAAGCTTTCTTT
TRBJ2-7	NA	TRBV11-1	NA	CASSLAGAGRVEQYF	TGTGCCAGCAGCTTAGCGGGGGCCGGTCGAGTCGAGCAGTACTTC
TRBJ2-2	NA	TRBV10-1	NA	CASSEQAPNTGELFF	TGCGCCAGCAGTGAGCAAGCGCCGAACACCGGGGAGCTGTTTTTT
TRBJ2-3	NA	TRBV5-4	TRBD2	CASSSGLAVLADTQYF	TGTGCCAGCAGCTCAGGACTAGCGGTACTCGCAGATACGCAGTATTTT
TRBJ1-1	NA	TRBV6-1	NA	CASSDLGSMNTEAFF	TGTGCCAGCAGTGACCTCGGGTCCATGAACACTGAAGCTTTCTTT
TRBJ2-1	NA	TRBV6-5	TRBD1	CASSFDRDNYNEQFF	TGTGCCAGCAGCTTCGACAGGGATAACTACAATGAGCAGTTCTTC
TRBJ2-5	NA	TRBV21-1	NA	CASSTSRASGETQYF	TGTGCCAGCAGCACTTCCCGGGCCTCAGGGGAGACCCAGTACTTC
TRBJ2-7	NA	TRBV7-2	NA	CASSPLRTRYEQYF	TGTGCCAGCAGCCCCTTAAGGACTCGTTACGAGCAGTACTTC
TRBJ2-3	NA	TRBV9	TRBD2	CASSVGGSGRATDTQYF	TGTGCCAGCAGCGTAGGTGGTAGCGGGAGGGCGACAGATACGCAGTATTTT
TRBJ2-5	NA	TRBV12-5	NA	CASGLTGIFETQYF	TGTGCTAGTGGTTTAACAGGGATATTTGAGACCCAGTACTTC
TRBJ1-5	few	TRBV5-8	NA	CASSWKGLYSNQPQHF	TGTGCCAGCAGCTGGAAGGGGCTGTATAGCAATCAGCCCCAGCATTTT
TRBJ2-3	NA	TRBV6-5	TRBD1	CASSYGRTGTDTQYF	TGTGCCAGCAGTTACGGACGGACAGGGACAGATACGCAGTATTTT
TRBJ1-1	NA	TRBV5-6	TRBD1	CASSLYGEGQGGITEAFF	TGTGCCAGCAGCTTGTATGGGGAAGGACAGGGAGGGATCACTGAAGCTTTCTTT
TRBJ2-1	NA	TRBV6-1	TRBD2	CASRHSGRFVDEQFF	TGTGCCAGCCGTCATAGCGGGAGATTTGTCGATGAGCAGTTCTTC
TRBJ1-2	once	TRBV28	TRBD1	CASSKSSRDRGRGYTF	TGTGCCAGCAGCAAATCATCCCGGGACAGGGGACGTGGCTACACCTTC
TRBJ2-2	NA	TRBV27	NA	CATSRAGSVPGELFF	TGTGCCACCAGCAGGGCGGGAAGTGTCCCCGGGGAGCTGTTTTTT
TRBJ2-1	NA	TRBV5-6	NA	CASSPTRGGEQFF	TGTGCCAGCAGCCCGACCAGGGGCGGGGAGCAGTTCTTC
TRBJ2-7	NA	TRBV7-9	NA	CASSFLTGPFYEQYF	TGTGCCAGCAGCTTTCTGACAGGTCCCTTCTACGAGCAGTACTTC
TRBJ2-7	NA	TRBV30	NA	CAWSVLYEQYF	TGTGCCTGGAGTGTACTGTACGAGCAGTACTTC
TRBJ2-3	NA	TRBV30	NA	CAWLDRETQYF	TGTGCCTGGTTAGATAGGGAGACGCAGTATTTT
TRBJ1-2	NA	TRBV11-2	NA	CASSLGGVYDGYTF	TGTGCCAGCAGCTTGGGGGGGGTGTATGACGGCTACACCTTC
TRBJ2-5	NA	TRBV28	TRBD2	CASSLPGTSGRNFQYF	TGTGCCAGCAGTCTGCCCGGGACTAGCGGGAGAAACTTCCAGTACTTC
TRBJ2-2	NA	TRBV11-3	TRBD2	CASSLELAGVVDTGELFF	TGTGCCAGCAGCTTGGAACTAGCGGGAGTTGTTGACACCGGGGAGCTGTTTTTT
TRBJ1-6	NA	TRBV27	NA	CASSLLVGDSYNSPLHF	TGTGCCAGCAGTTTATTAGTCGGGGACTCCTATAATTCACCCCTCCACTTT
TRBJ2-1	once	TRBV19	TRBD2	CASSPSGYYNEQFF	TGTGCCAGTAGTCCTAGCGGTTACTACAATGAGCAGTTCTTC
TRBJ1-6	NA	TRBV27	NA	CASSARGSPLHF	TGTGCCAGCAGTGCCAGGGGTTCACCCCTCCACTTT
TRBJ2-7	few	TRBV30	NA	CAWSWSGAYEQYF	TGTGCCTGGAGTTGGAGCGGCGCCTACGAGCAGTACTTC
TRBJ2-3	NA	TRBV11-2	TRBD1	CASSFYRGTDTQYF	TGTGCCAGCAGCTTTTACAGGGGGACAGATACGCAGTATTTT
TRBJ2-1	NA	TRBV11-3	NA	CASSSRQTLNYNEQFF	TGTGCCAGCAGCTCCCGACAGACCCTAAACTACAATGAGCAGTTCTTC
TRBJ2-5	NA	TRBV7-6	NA	CASSLDREGWKTQYF	TGTGCCAGCAGCTTAGACAGGGAGGGATGGAAGACCCAGTACTTC
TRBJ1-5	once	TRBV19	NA	CASSSGGPNQPQHF	TGTGCCAGTAGTTCGGGAGGGCCCAATCAGCCCCAGCATTTT
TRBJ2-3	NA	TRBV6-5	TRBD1	CASSYAGQGADTQYF	TGTGCCAGCAGTTACGCGGGACAGGGGGCAGATACGCAGTATTTT